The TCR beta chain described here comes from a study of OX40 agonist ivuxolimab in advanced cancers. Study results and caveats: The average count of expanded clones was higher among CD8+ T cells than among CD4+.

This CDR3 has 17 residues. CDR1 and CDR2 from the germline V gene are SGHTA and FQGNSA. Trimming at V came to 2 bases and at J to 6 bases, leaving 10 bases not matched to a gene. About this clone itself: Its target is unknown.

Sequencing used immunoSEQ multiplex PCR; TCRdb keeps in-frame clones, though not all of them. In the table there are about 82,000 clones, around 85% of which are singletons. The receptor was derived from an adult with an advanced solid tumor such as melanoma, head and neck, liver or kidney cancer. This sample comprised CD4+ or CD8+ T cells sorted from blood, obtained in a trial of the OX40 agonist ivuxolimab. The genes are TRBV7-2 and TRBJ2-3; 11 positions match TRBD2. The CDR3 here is CASSLFSLAGGVDTQYF. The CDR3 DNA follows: TGTGCCAGCAGCTTATTCTCCCTAGCGGGGGGTGTGGATACGCAGTATTTT. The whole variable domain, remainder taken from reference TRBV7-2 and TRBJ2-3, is GAGVSQSPSNKVTEKGKDVELRCDPISGHTALYWYRQSLGQGLEFLIYFQGNSAPDKSGLPSDRFSAERTGGSVSTLTIQRTQQEDSAVYLCASSLFSLAGGVDTQYFGPGTRLTVL.